This T cell receptor (beta chain) was captured by sequencing in a study of T cell changes during pregnancy in multiple sclerosis. Germline V gene data show CDR1 as SEHNR and CDR2 as FQNEAQ (reference sequence). V lost 3 bases, J lost 4 bases, and 6 bases stayed unmatched. This CDR3 is 16 amino acids long. Using immunoSEQ multiplex PCR, the repertoire was profiled, and TCRdb retains in-frame clones only, with some absent. Of about 38,000 clones in the sample, 85% to 95% are singletons; the top ten hold around 0.37%. The receptor was derived from a female donor with multiple sclerosis, enrolled in a pregnancy study. This chain links TRBV7-9 with TRBJ2-3; 11 bases match TRBD1. Material: CD4+ T cells from peripheral blood mononuclear cells, obtained in the second trimester of pregnancy. For the CDR3, the DNA is TGTGCCAGCAGCTTGGGTAGGGACAGGGGGGCAGATACGCAGTATTTT. Translation gives CASSLGRDRGADTQYF.